This TCR beta chain was recorded in a study of T cell repertoires in cytomegalovirus infection. For the study at large: Public TCR beta signatures marked donors with CMV infection and the matching HLA. Study-wide findings and caveats: HLA-C-restricted CMV-specific TCR beta clonotypes were dominant in the ex vivo response.

TCRdb redid the calling of the reads with MiXCR, one entry per CDR3 protein. The repertoire holds some 300,000 distinct CDR3 sequences, with roughly 16% as singletons. Remarks on this clonotype: Its specificity is not known.

This CDR3 comprises 16 residues. CDR1 and CDR2 (germline): SGHRS, YFSETQ. The germline V and J ends were trimmed by 2 bases and 0 bases, with 11 bases remaining between them. The sequence came from a human donor in good health (CMV status not recorded). Some clones in this sample may be carry-over from other donors' samples. The rearrangement joins TRBV5-1 to TRBJ1-4; D may be TRBD1 (6 bases). Sequenced input: PBMCs. CDR3 sequence: CASSFGTLTTNEKLFF. The CDR3 nucleotides are TGCGCCAGCAGCTTTGGGACACTAACAACTAATGAAAAACTGTTTTTT.